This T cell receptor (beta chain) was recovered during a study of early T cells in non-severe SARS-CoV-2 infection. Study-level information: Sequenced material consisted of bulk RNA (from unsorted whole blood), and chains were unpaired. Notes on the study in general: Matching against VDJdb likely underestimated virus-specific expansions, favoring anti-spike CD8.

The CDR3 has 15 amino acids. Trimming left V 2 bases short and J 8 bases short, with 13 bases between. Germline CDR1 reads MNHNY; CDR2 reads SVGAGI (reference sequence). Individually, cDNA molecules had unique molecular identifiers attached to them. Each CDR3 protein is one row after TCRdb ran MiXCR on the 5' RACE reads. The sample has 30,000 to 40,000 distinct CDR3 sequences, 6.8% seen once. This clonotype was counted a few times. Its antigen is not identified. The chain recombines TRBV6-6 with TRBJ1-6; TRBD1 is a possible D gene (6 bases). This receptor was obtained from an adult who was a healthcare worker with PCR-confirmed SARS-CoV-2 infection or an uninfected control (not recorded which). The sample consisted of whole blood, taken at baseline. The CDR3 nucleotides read TGTGCCAGCAGTTACGGAGGGGGGGATGATTCACCCCTCCACTTT. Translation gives CASSYGGGDDSPLHF.